This T cell receptor beta chain comes out of a study of CD8 T cells in ankylosing spondylitis. Study findings and constraints: A CD8+ phenotype characterized the disease-linked clones, which were relatively rare in peripheral blood. What appeared characteristic of ankylosing spondylitis blood was a TCR beta motif of eight highly homologous variants. Existing reports had already noted some motif variants in reactive arthritis synovial fluid and blood. There was reportedly significant enrichment of clones that were disease-linked in matched ankylosing spondylitis synovial fluid.

To note about this clonotype: Its antigen is as yet unknown.

Each CDR3 protein gets one entry after TCRdb re-called the 5' RACE reads with MiXCR. This table has approximately 400,000 distinct CDR3 sequences, 25% to 30% appearing once. V was clipped by 10 bases and J by 2 bases; unmatched bases: 13. This CDR3 region has 16 residues. The germline V gene has CDR1 MNHNS and CDR2 SASEGT. The sequence came from a male donor with ankylosing spondylitis. The rearrangement joins TRBV6-1 to TRBJ2-3; 9 nucleotides align to TRBD1. The sample comprised blood, either unsorted or a sorted T cell fraction (not recorded which). Written as DNA, the CDR3 is TGTGCCACCACTCGCGAGGACAGGGGTCTCACAGATACGCAGTATTTT. Protein product: CATTREDRGLTDTQYF.